This is a list of T cell receptor beta chains from one sample in a study of blood T cell repertoires in COVID-19. Here immunoSEQ multiplex PCR was the method, and the copy in TCRdb shows in-frame clones only, minus some. The table shows some 150,000 clones, with about 80% occurring only once. The sample comprised peripheral blood. The receptors stem from a woman between 55 and 75 years old with COVID-19, enrolled during active disease. The CDR3 runs from the conserved cysteine through the conserved F or W. The D gene is left open where the match is weak. Size tells how often a clone was seen (once, few, many) or the class of an expanded clone, and some rows leave it out.

>TRBJ1-1|.|TRBD1|TRBV29-1
CSSTGRQGGNTEAFF
TGCAGCTCAACTGGTCGACAGGGGGGGAACACTGAAGCTTTCTTT
>TRBJ1-1|.|.|TRBV27
CASSEGTTEAFF
TGTGCCAGCAGCGAGGGTACCACTGAAGCTTTCTTT
>TRBJ2-1|once|TRBD2|TRBV9
CASSPRTSVIHYNEQFF
TGTGCCAGCAGCCCTCGGACTAGCGTAATCCACTACAATGAGCAGTTCTTC
>TRBJ1-5|.|.|TRBV18
CASSPYRESNQPQHF
TGTGCCAGCTCACCGTACAGGGAAAGCAATCAGCCCCAGCATTTT
>TRBJ1-6|.|.|TRBV6-5
CASSYSYSSYNSPLHF
TGTGCCAGCAGTTACTCGTATAGCTCCTATAATTCACCCCTCCACTTT
>TRBJ1-1|.|.|TRBV7-3
CASKERPLNTEAFF
TGTGCCAGCAAGGAGAGGCCCTTGAACACTGAAGCTTTCTTT
>TRBJ1-3|.|.|TRBV12-3/TRBV12-4
CARSTGGNTIYF
TGTGCCAGATCTACAGGGGGAAACACCATATATTTT
>TRBJ1-5|.|.|TRBV7-8
CASSFRANQPQHF
TGTGCCAGCAGCTTCAGGGCCAATCAGCCCCAGCATTTT
>TRBJ2-3|.|TRBD1|TRBV9
CASSSTGTGGTDTQYF
TGTGCCAGCAGCTCAACGGGGACAGGAGGCACAGATACGCAGTATTTT
>TRBJ1-6|.|.|TRBV6-5
CASSYRGGGREPLHF
TGTGCCAGCAGTTACCGGGGAGGAGGGAGGGAACCCCTCCACTTT
>TRBJ1-4|.|TRBD1|TRBV10-3
CAISTQDRDAEKLFF
TGTGCCATCAGTACCCAGGACAGGGATGCTGAAAAACTGTTTTTT
>TRBJ1-2|.|.|TRBV3-1/TRBV3-2
CASRRGQTNYGYTF
TGTGCCAGCAGGAGAGGACAGACAAACTATGGCTACACCTTC
>TRBJ2-1|.|TRBD2|TRBV6-1
CASSEGLAGLHGEQFF
TGTGCCAGCAGTGAAGGGTTAGCGGGGTTGCACGGTGAGCAGTTCTTC
>TRBJ1-1|once|TRBD1|TRBV29-1
CSVRTGVSAAFF
TGCAGCGTTAGGACAGGGGTGAGTGCGGCTTTCTTT
>TRBJ1-6|.|.|TRBV5-1
CASSLVSDSPLHF
TGCGCCAGCAGCTTGGTCTCGGATTCACCCCTCCACTTT
>TRBJ1-6|.|TRBD1|TRBV3-1/TRBV3-2
CASSQGTGGGSPLHF
TGTGCCAGCAGCCAAGGGACAGGGGGCGGGTCACCCCTCCACTTT
>TRBJ1-3|.|.|TRBV5-1
CASSLGRVSGNTIYF
TGCGCCAGCAGCTTGGGCAGGGTCTCTGGAAACACCATATATTTT
>TRBJ1-2|.|TRBD1|TRBV25-1
CASSDRDRGLGGYTF
TGTGCCAGCAGTGACCGGGACAGGGGGCTGGGTGGCTACACCTTC
>TRBJ1-1|.|TRBD1|TRBV7-9
CAIRTGRSTEAFF
TGTGCCATACGGACAGGGAGGAGTACTGAAGCTTTCTTT
>TRBJ1-1|once|.|TRBV19
CASTLQALNTEAFF
TGTGCCAGTACTCTACAGGCTTTGAACACTGAAGCTTTCTTT
>TRBJ1-2|once|.|TRBV18
CASSPEPYGYTF
TGTGCCAGCTCACCGGAGCCCTATGGCTACACCTTC
>TRBJ1-1|.|TRBD1|TRBV19
CASDTGTGGTEAFF
TGTGCCAGTGATACCGGGACAGGGGGCACTGAAGCTTTCTTT
>TRBJ1-2|.|TRBD1|TRBV3-1/TRBV3-2
CASSSRTGSYGYTF
TGTGCCAGCAGCTCTCGGACAGGGTCATATGGCTACACCTTC
>TRBJ2-3|.|TRBD2|TRBV9
CASSARRAGGTTDTQYF
TGTGCCAGCAGCGCTCGAAGAGCGGGGGGTACCACAGATACGCAGTATTTT
>TRBJ1-2|.|.|TRBV5-4
CASSGALAGDLYGYTF
TGTGCCAGCAGCGGGGCCTTAGCGGGTGATCTCTATGGCTACACCTTC
>TRBJ1-4|.|.|TRBV9
CASSVGSGINEKLFF
TGTGCCAGCAGCGTAGGCTCCGGGATTAATGAAAAACTGTTTTTT